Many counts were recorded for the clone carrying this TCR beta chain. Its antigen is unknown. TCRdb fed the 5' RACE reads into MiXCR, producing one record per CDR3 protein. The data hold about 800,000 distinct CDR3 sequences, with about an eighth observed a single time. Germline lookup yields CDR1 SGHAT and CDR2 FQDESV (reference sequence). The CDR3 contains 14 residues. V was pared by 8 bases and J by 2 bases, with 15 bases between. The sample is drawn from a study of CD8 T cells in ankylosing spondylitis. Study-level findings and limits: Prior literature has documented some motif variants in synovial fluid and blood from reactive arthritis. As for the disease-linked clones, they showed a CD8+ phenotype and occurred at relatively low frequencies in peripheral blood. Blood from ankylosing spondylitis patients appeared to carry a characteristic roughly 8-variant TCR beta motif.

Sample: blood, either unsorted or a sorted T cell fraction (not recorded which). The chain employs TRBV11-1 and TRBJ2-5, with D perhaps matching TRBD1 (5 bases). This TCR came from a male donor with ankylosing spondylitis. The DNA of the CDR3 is TGTGCCAGCTCACCGCGACAGCTACAAGAGACCCAGTACTTC. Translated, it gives CASSPRQLQETQYF.